The clone carrying this T cell receptor (beta chain) came up once. The sample is drawn from a study of blood T cell repertoires in COVID-19. Study-level background: COVID-19 samples collected from the United States, Italy and Spain covered acute and convalescent phases. T cells, B-cell-depleted T cells, or PBMCs supplied cDNA or gDNA.

Per the study methods: How many nucleated cells were present was estimated from reference gene primer amplification. Clones were sequenced by immunoSEQ multiplex PCR, and TCRdb holds only the in-frame ones, with some missing. V, J and clone size derive from that table, while D and trimming were established from the DNA sequence. The sample contains fewer than 70,000 clones, 75% to 90% of which appear only once. The CDR3 is 14 residues long. Germline V gene lookup returns CDR1 MNHNS and CDR2 SASEGT. V dropped 5 bases and J dropped 5; count of bases not matched to a gene: 5. The TCR comes from a human donor in a cohort sampled during active COVID-19. Sequenced material: peripheral blood. The rearrangement links TRBV6-1 to TRBJ2-5, with TRBD1 identical over 10 bases. In DNA form, the CDR3 reads TGTGCCAGCAGTCCTCGGACAGGGGGGGAGACCCAGTACTTC. It codes for CASSPRTGGETQYF.